This T cell receptor (beta chain) comes out of a study of T-cell reconstitution after alpha-beta-depleted transplantation in children. Germline V gene lookup returns CDR1 SGHTA and CDR2 FQGNSA. The V end lost 5 bases, the J end lost 3 bases, and 17 bases lay between the germline ends. This CDR3 has 15 amino acids. This clonotype was seen only a few times. Its specificity is not known. Study findings and constraints: At one year after transplant, newly produced T cells mostly accounted for T-cell counts and diversity. For some patients, TCRbeta diversity was high at day 60 because of recipient T cells and thymic progenitors that survived.

This sample's TCRbeta library carried unique molecular identifier barcodes. TCRdb ran MiXCR on the PCR reads and lists one entry per CDR3 protein. Here the sample spans about 510,000 distinct CDR3 sequences, approximately 10% being singletons. The chain is built from TRBV7-2 and TRBJ2-7; D may be TRBD1 (6 bases). The receptor comes from a female patient between 2 and 15 years old who had a stem cell transplant for aplastic anemia, so the T cells may come from the graft donor. The sequencing here drew on PBMCs, mostly from graft donor cells, taken 180 days after TCRalphabeta/CD19-depleted stem cell transplant. For the CDR3, the DNA is TGTGCCAGCAGCCTGGAAGGGGGTCTGCGCTACGAGCAGTACTTC. The encoded protein is CASSLEGGLRYEQYF.